This paragraph covers one TCR beta chain sequence. Its recognized antigen is unknown. Base qualities are not at hand, and no much larger clone is one base apart. This entry is derived from a study of cytomegalovirus exposure and HLA in healthy donors (dated by TCRdb to the late 2010s). For the wider study: According to an earlier analysis of 550 to 700 of the donors, 150 million to 200 million T cells yielded 117 million unique TCR beta sequences and about 300 Gb of sequence data. About 320 gigabases of sequencing data and around 87 million unique TCR sequences were included in an early release covering 550 to 650 HLA-typed donors. Of the 350 to 450 genotyped donors, roughly 76% were placed in the genetic ancestry cluster associated with self-reported Caucasian donors. The study was designed to test whether signatures of past pathogen exposure could be identified by cataloging public T cell receptors. Using immunosequencing, the study profiled T cell repertoires from fewer than 850 subjects and related those repertoires to cytomegalovirus serostatus. A separate validation cohort of about 110 different subjects was used in addition to the roughly 720-subject first cohort. The study combined high-throughput TCR immunosequencing, statistical association of individual TCRs with disease status, and machine learning to predict cytomegalovirus infection status. In a later analysis, previously published TCR beta repertoires from 600 to 850 donors were re-analyzed and high-resolution HLA genotyping was added so that TCR occurrence patterns could be studied. Rather than drawing on any new phenotypic data, the later analysis identified candidate immune exposures from TCR beta sequences and the way those sequences occurred across donors. An earlier analysis of 500 to 650 of the donors applied high-throughput TCR beta sequencing to assess whether each TCR beta V gene segment acted as functional or pseudogenic. Donor age, sex, ethnicity and CMV serostatus were collected together with the repertoire data. Genome-wide SNP genotypes for about 55% of the roughly 670 donors were used in a later genetic analysis, which treated that subset as a discovery cohort. Every repertoire in the discovery cohort had been generated on one and the same sequencing platform. Both class I and class II loci were covered by HLA typing, at four-digit resolution. Typing coverage varied by locus: about 620-630 donors for A, B, C, DRB1 and DQB1; approximately 560 for DQA1; over 600 for DPA1; 450 to 480 for DPB1. Five DR-DQ haplotypes were handled as single units for association and clustering, since linkage in the cohort was strong. On average, around 240,000 unique TCR beta nucleotide sequences were sequenced per donor among a few hundred genotyped donors of the cohort, with roughly 19% of those sequences being non-productive.

The cohort comprised 550 to 700 healthy bone marrow donors. At the time of sampling, all cohort members were nominally healthy, though unrecorded immune exposures were likely present. The donor was CMV seronegative and was included in the group of several hundred seronegative cohort members. Every donor gave a peripheral blood sample, and the peripheral blood mononuclear cells from that sample were used for TCR beta sequencing. Genomic DNA extraction from the blood cell samples was performed with the Qiagen DNeasy Blood Extraction Kit. Library construction relied on the immunoSEQ multiplex PCR assay. For the multiplex PCR, a mixture combining 60 forward primers for TCR Vbeta segments and 13 reverse primers for TCR Jbeta segments was used. The CDR3 region of rearranged TCR beta genes was amplified from genomic DNA by a multiplex PCR assay. The Illumina HiSeq System was used to sequence the amplified TCR beta libraries as 87-base-pair reads. As for the original processing: A later analysis counted some 74 million unique TCR beta chains across the 640 or so repertoires, and some 11 million of these chains were shared by at least two donors. A nearest-neighbor algorithm error-corrected the raw reads and collapsed the reads into unique sequences, merging closely related sequences to remove PCR and sequencing errors. CDR3 sequences were aligned to IMGT reference sequences to assign V, D and J gene segments. For a sequence to be retained, a match of at least six nucleotides was required to both a V gene segment and a J gene segment. A rearrangement counted as productive if the CDR3 had no stop codons and remained in frame with V and J, and every other rearrangement counted as non-productive. CDR3 was defined according to IMGT convention as the region running from the second conserved V-encoded cysteine to the conserved J-encoded phenylalanine. In an earlier analysis of some 550 of the donors, sequences lacking an unambiguous match to a single V gene segment were excluded. An earlier analysis of several hundred of the donors called V segments functional above 56.7% productive rearrangements and segregating when the between-donor standard deviation exceeded 5%. A statistical classification framework was built to diagnose cytomegalovirus status from the catalog of TCR beta chain sequences. A later analysis assigned V and J genes by comparing TCR nucleotide sequences with IMGT/GENE-DB human TR gene sequences. The TCRdist pipeline was used in a later analysis to assign CDR3 sequences and most-parsimonious VDJ recombination scenarios. A later analysis defined each TCR beta chain by its CDR3 amino acid sequence plus V-gene family, and excluded reads lacking a unique V-gene family. To address suspected cross-contamination and a sequencing artifact, a later analysis removed roughly 580 highly shared, low-generation-probability nucleotide sequences. A later analysis calculated a clonal expansion index for each public chain from normalized within-repertoire ranks of inferred template counts. In a later analysis, generation probabilities were computed with a VDJ recombination model fitted to out-of-frame rearrangements, and the resulting probabilities were checked against IGoR. A later analysis scored TCR-TCR, TCR-HLA and TCR-CMV co-occurrence with hypergeometric tests, applying a repertoire-size bias correction to TCR pairs. In a later analysis, false discovery rates were estimated by permuting HLA or CMV assignments 20 times. In a later analysis, co-occurring TCRs were grouped with DBSCAN, and TCRdist sequence similarity was added when clustering was performed within HLA-allele-positive subsets. Repertoires with fewer than 30,000 or more than 120,000 public chains, plus five repertoires with anomalous nucleotide sharing, were excluded from co-occurrence clustering. TCRdb stores this immuneACCESS table with in-frame sequences only. Part of the clones is absent; in the studies checked, under half of the shortfall reflects unresolved V genes, and no reason is known for the rest. From that table come the V and J calls and clone size; the DNA was used to work out D and trimming. This sample holds roughly 150,000 clones; approximately 80% were observed only once. The ten most abundant clones make up nearly 2.5% of the sample.

The study at large found these results: A group of highly shared sequence variants was considered likely to be a technical artifact of the sequencing pipeline. The study gave a list of about 160 TCR beta chains associated with cytomegalovirus. A further reported finding was that TCR beta sequences accurately predicted the HLA-A and HLA-B alleles for most subjects in the first cohort. According to a later analysis, TCR association rates differed among HLA loci, with DRB1 alleles showing the most associated TCRs and HLA-C alleles showing the fewest. Because HLA typing was unavailable for some donors at each locus, only the typed subset was used in association tests. Most TCR sequences were seen in very few donors, while some public TCRs were found in many individuals. In a later genetic analysis, fewer N-insertions in productive TCRs were reported among donors in an Asian-associated ancestry cluster than the approximately 670-donor mean. It was suggested by the authors that the approach could potentially be generalized to other disease states and immunological phenotypes. A later genetic analysis associated a missense DCLRE1C variant with V-gene and J-gene trimming of TCR beta chains, and an independent cohort replicated the association. According to a later analysis, most CMV-associated TCR beta chains appeared to be HLA-restricted, and the HLA associations seemed to be driven largely by CMV exposure. For the cohort, immune exposure information was limited to CMV serostatus. The classifier was reported to diagnose cytomegalovirus status with high specificity and sensitivity in both the original and validation cohorts. Assigning TCR associations to individual alleles was difficult when HLA alleles, especially DR and DQ, strongly co-occurred. Some IMGT-functional V segments, including TRBV6-2 and TRBV6-3, could not be distinguished by the 87-base-pair reads and were therefore excluded. In vitro tests confirmed that three of the cytomegalovirus-associated TCR beta chains recognize cytomegalovirus antigens. An earlier analysis of several hundred of the donors showed that most TCR beta V segments appeared in productive rearrangements either about 87% or about 30% of the time, which broadly matched IMGT annotations. A later analysis associated 15,000 to 20,000 TCR beta sequences with specific HLA alleles at a false discovery rate of 0.05. The presence/absence analyses assumed that sequencing depth was roughly uniform across donors, and that assumption may not be true. This cohort had only TCR beta chains sequenced, and the lack of alpha or paired-chain data limited which features could be detected. Because counts were too low, about 18 rarely observed V segments, including chromosome 9 orphons, were excluded from the earlier analysis of around 640 of the donors. A later analysis found that HLA-associated TCR beta chains were more clonally expanded and had lower generation probabilities than equally common non-associated chains. Correlated functional status among segregating V segments might reflect linkage disequilibrium, but an unknown experimental factor could not be ruled out. Several of the top co-occurrence clusters appeared to be linked to parvovirus B19, influenza, CMV and Epstein-Barr virus, according to a later analysis.

Including the terminal cysteine and phenylalanine, the CDR3 comprises 18 residues. The read is trimmed to its CDR3 DNA, 54 bases read in frame from base 1. Relative to germline, V is missing 5 bases and J is missing 5 bases, with 15 bases of the junction outside any gene match. The germline V gene yields SGHVS for CDR1 and FQNEAQ for CDR2. This TCR came from a male donor in good health and CMV-seronegative. The rearranged chain carries TRBV7-8 and TRBJ2-3; TRBD1 agrees with 11 junctional bases. The source material was PBMCs. The CDR3 here reads CASSPVRTGQGGLDTQYF. The bases are TGTGCCAGCAGCCCGGTTCGGACGGGACAGGGGGGTTTAGATACGCAGTATTTT.